This T cell receptor beta chain was retrieved from a study of tumour-infiltrating T cells in Burkitt lymphoma. Study results and caveats: Many Burkitt lymphoma patients shared several public clonotypes.

Concerning this clone: Its matching antigen is unknown.

The repertoire was sequenced with immunoSEQ multiplex PCR; TCRdb's copy has only in-frame clones and lacks some. Of over a thousand clones in the sample, around an eighth were seen once. The TCR sequence derives from a human donor with Burkitt lymphoma. The sample taken for sequencing was tumor tissue.

The CDR3 spells CASSLGGKAYGYTF. CDR3 nucleotide sequence: TGTGCCAGCAGCTTGGGGGGGAAAGCCTATGGCTACACCTTC. The rearrangement links TRBV5-8 to TRBJ1-2; possibly TRBD1 for D (5 bases). Germline loops: CDR1 SGHTS, CDR2 YDEGEE. CDR3 length: 14 amino acids. The ends were cut back, 0 bases at V and 4 bases at J, with 10 bases in the middle.